The clone carrying this T cell receptor (beta chain) was recorded a few times. No antigen is known for it. Donors had nominal health at sampling but likely had unrecorded immune exposures. The data originate from a study of cytomegalovirus exposure and HLA in healthy donors. The overall study: Ancestry clustering placed about 86% of several hundred genotyped donors in the Caucasian-associated cluster. General study points: Diagnosis of cytomegalovirus status made by the classifier reportedly showed high specificity and sensitivity.

Both 60 Vbeta primers and 13 Jbeta primers went into the PCR. Profiled with immunoSEQ multiplex PCR; TCRdb holds only in-frame clones, not every one. The sample lists 99,000 or so clones; roughly 76% were seen once. This CDR3 has 14 residues. Per the germline V gene, CDR1 is MNHEY and CDR2 is SMNVEV (reference sequence). J lost 5 bases, V lost 5 bases, and 3 bases had no gene match. This receptor was obtained from a man aged 30 to 39 in good health and CMV-seropositive. What was sequenced was PBMCs. This sequence joins TRBV27 and TRBJ2-1, with TRBD1 matching over 10 bases. The CDR3 bases are TGTGCCAGCAGTCGACAGGGGGCTAACAATGAGCAGTTCTTC. It codes for CASSRQGANNEQFF.